A single sample is the source of the 20 T cell receptor beta chains below, sequenced in a study of cytomegalovirus exposure and HLA in healthy donors. The PCR used 60 Vbeta and 13 Jbeta primers. TCRdb keeps only in-frame clones here, not all; method: immunoSEQ multiplex PCR. The table shows 110,000 to 150,000 clones, with 80% occurring only once. The sequenced sample was PBMCs. These receptors all stem from a man aged 35-49 years in good health and CMV-seropositive.

V usage is TRBV11-3 and J usage is TRBJ2-7; no reliable D call. There are 15 residues in the CDR3. The ends were cut back, 2 bases at V and 0 bases at J, with 11 bases in the middle. The germline V gene has CDR1 SGHNT and CDR2 YENEEA. The CDR3 coding sequence is TGTGCCAGCAGCTTATTGCGGCTCAACTCCTACGAGCAGTACTTC. Encoded protein: CASSLLRLNSYEQYF.

V is TRBV5-6 and J is TRBJ2-7, with 7 bases lining up with TRBD2. This CDR3 is 14 amino acids long. Germline-derived CDR1 and CDR2 are SGHDT and YYEEEE. Trimming cost V 4 bases and J 4 bases; bases outside gene matches: 8. CDR3 sequence (DNA): TGTGCCAGCAGCCCGGGACTAACCCCTTACGAGCAGTACTTC. Amino acids: CASSPGLTPYEQYF.

This chain uses TRBV5-6 with TRBJ2-1; tentative D call: TRBD2 (6 bases). V was shortened by 1 base and J by 7 bases, with 9 bases between the two germline ends. There are 13 residues in the CDR3. Germline-derived CDR1 and CDR2 are SGHDT and YYEEEE. The chain's CDR3 is CASSLFGGNEQFF. Here the CDR3 DNA reads TGTGCCAGCAGCTTGTTCGGAGGGAATGAGCAGTTCTTC.

This clone was found once. The rearrangement uses TRBV7-6 and TRBJ2-3; 10 nucleotides agree with TRBD2. The trim removed 1 base at V and 0 bases at J, leaving 4 bases unmatched. Germline V gene sequence: CDR1 SGHVS, CDR2 FNYEAQ. The length of the CDR3 is 17 residues. CDR3 in amino acids: CASSLGGTSVSTDTQYF. DNA of the CDR3: TGTGCCAGCAGCTTAGGGGGGACTAGCGTGAGCACAGATACGCAGTATTTT.

The rearrangement links TRBV4-1 to TRBJ2-5, with a possible D match to TRBD1 (6 bases). CDR3 size: 15 residues. Deletions cut 3 bases from V and 1 base from J, with 12 bases between. Germline CDR1 and CDR2: MGHRA and YSYEKL. The chain's CDR3 is CASSQIGTTQETQYF. Written as DNA, the CDR3 is TGCGCCAGCAGCCAGATCGGGACAACCCAAGAGACCCAGTACTTC.

The chain recombines TRBV6-5 with TRBJ2-7; D unresolved. This CDR3 spans 15 amino acids. V was cut by 0 bases and J by 3 bases, with 12 bases left in between. The germline V gene encodes CDR1 MNHEY and CDR2 SVGAGI. The CDR3 DNA is TGTGCCAGCAGTTACTCGGCTCCCCCCCGCTACGAGCAGTACTTC. Translated: CASSYSAPPRYEQYF.

The V call is TRBV7-9, the J call TRBJ2-2, with TRBD1 identical over 10 bases. The CDR3 totals 15 residues. With 4 bases clipped from V and 5 bases from J, the junction kept 4 bases outside the gene matches. Germline V gene lookup returns CDR1 SEHNR and CDR2 FQNEAQ (reference sequence). The CDR3 DNA reads TGTGCCAGCAGCTGGAGGACAGGGGGGACCGGGGAGCTGTTTTTT. Amino acids: CASSWRTGGTGELFF.

This clone was seen a single time. This chain joins TRBV6-6 and TRBJ2-1; 7 bases align to TRBD1. Germline CDR1 MNHNY, CDR2 SVGAGI (reference sequence). There are 15 residues in the CDR3. Trimming at V came to 6 bases and at J to 4 bases, leaving 9 bases not matched to a gene. CDR3 protein: CASSTGAVGYNEQFF. The CDR3 DNA reads TGTGCCAGCAGCACAGGGGCCGTAGGATACAATGAGCAGTTCTTC.

This clone came up once. This chain connects TRBV6-5 to TRBJ1-5, with 8 bases identical to TRBD1. The ends lost 3 bases at V and 4 bases at J; junction bases unmatched: 5. The germline V gene has CDR1 MNHEY and CDR2 SVGAGI. The CDR3 has 15 residues. CDR3 in amino acids: CASSYSRGPNQPQHF. Here the CDR3 DNA reads TGTGCCAGCAGTTATTCCAGGGGGCCAAATCAGCCCCAGCATTTT.

The J gene is TRBJ2-1, the V gene TRBV2; possibly TRBD2 for D (6 bases). The CDR3 consists of 16 residues. From germline, CDR1 is SNHLY and CDR2 FYNNEI. The V end was cut by 6 bases, the J end by 2 bases, with 17 bases between. The CDR3 coding sequence is TGTGCCAGCAGCCTATGGGGAGCGGGTGCCTACAATGAGCAGTTCTTC. This encodes CASSLWGAGAYNEQFF.

The chain employs TRBV7-9 and TRBJ1-4; D remains unclear. The CDR3 is 19 residues long. Germline CDR1 and CDR2: SEHNR and FQNEAQ (reference sequence). The V and J ends lost 0 bases and 4 bases respectively, with 21 bases between them. CDR3 residues: CASSLALGRWGEFNEKLFF. The DNA of the CDR3 is TGTGCCAGCAGCTTAGCGCTGGGCAGGTGGGGAGAATTTAATGAAAAACTGTTTTTT.

The V and J genes are TRBV7-9 and TRBJ2-1; weak D call: TRBD2 (5 bases). Between the trimmed V and J ends, which lost 5 bases and 0 bases, there was a span of 17 bases. Per the germline V gene, CDR1 is SEHNR and CDR2 is FQNEAQ (reference sequence). The CDR3 is made up of 17 amino acids. The CDR3 sequence is CASSLNRGRSSYNEQFF. The CDR3 region has the DNA TGTGCCAGCAGCCTAAACCGGGGTAGGAGCTCCTACAATGAGCAGTTCTTC.

The chain joins TRBV7-9 to TRBJ2-7, with D unresolved. The germline V and J ends were trimmed by 3 bases and 3 bases, with 12 bases remaining between them. The CDR3 is 14 residues long. Germline values: CDR1 SEHNR, CDR2 FQNEAQ (reference sequence). The CDR3, as DNA: TGTGCCAGCAGCTTTTTAAGCAAGAACTACGAGCAGTACTTC. It encodes CASSFLSKNYEQYF.

This chain links TRBV19 with TRBJ1-5, with TRBD1 identical over 8 bases. Germline-derived CDR1 and CDR2 are LNHDA and SQIVND (reference sequence). The CDR3 is made up of 16 amino acids. The V segment lost 3 bases and the J segment 7 bases; nucleotides outside the gene matches: 11. The CDR3 sequence is CASSMVRTGGSQPQHF. As DNA, the CDR3 is TGTGCCAGTAGTATGGTCAGAACAGGGGGTTCCCAGCCCCAGCATTTT.

This sequence joins TRBV7-9 and TRBJ2-7; 7 bases line up with TRBD1. Germline V CDR1 and CDR2: SEHNR, FQNEAQ (reference sequence). The length of the CDR3 is 17 residues. V lost 4 bases, J lost 2 bases, and 14 bases stayed unmatched. In nucleotides, the CDR3 is TGTGCCAGCAGCTCGTTTGGGCTGGACAGGAACCCCTACGAGCAGTACTTC. Protein product: CASSSFGLDRNPYEQYF.

The rearrangement uses TRBV6-5 and TRBJ2-1; D possibly corresponds to TRBD1 (5 bases). The V gene lost 2 bases and the J gene lost 5 bases, with 10 bases spanning the gap. CDR1 is MNHEY and CDR2 is SVGAGI in the germline V gene. The CDR3 sequence is 14 residues long. CDR3 bases: TGTGCCAGCAGTTACGGGGCAGGGAACAATGAGCAGTTCTTC. Translation: CASSYGAGNNEQFF.

This clone was detected once. The chain carries TRBV27 and TRBJ1-4; TRBD1 might be the D (5 bases). CDR3 length: 14 residues. Deletions cut 5 bases from V and 7 bases from J, with 14 bases between. The germline V gene has CDR1 MNHEY and CDR2 SMNVEV (reference sequence). The CDR3 region has the DNA TGTGCCAGCAGTACGACGGGGAGGGGTGAAAAACTGTTTTTT. It yields the protein CASSTTGRGEKLFF.

This clone has only one observation. The V call is TRBV7-8, the J call TRBJ2-7; a possible D gene is TRBD2 (5 bases). CDR1 and CDR2 (germline): SGHVS, FQNEAQ. The ends were cut back, 2 bases at V and 0 bases at J, with 8 bases in the middle. The CDR3 extends over 14 amino acids. In DNA form, the CDR3 reads TGTGCCAGCAGCTTACGGGAAACCTCCTACGAGCAGTACTTC. Translated: CASSLRETSYEQYF.

This chain joins TRBV7-8 and TRBJ2-7; 8 nucleotides line up with TRBD2. The CDR3 covers 14 residues. Germline V gene sequence: CDR1 SGHVS, CDR2 FQNEAQ. The V gene end was trimmed by 7 bases and the J gene end by 0 bases; junction bases not matched to a gene: 5. CDR3 DNA sequence: TGTGCCAGCATTCCGAGCGGGAGCTCCTACGAGCAGTACTTC. As protein: CASIPSGSSYEQYF. Full variable domain (remainder filled in from reference TRBV7-8 and TRBJ2-7): GAGVSQSPRYKVAKRGQDVALRCDPISGHVSLFWYQQALGQGPEFLTYFQNEAQLDKSGLPSDRFFAERPEGSVSTLKIQRTQQEDSAVYLCASIPSGSSYEQYFGPGTRLTVT.

This chain links TRBV4-3 with TRBJ2-7; TRBD1 agrees at 8 bases. Germline V gene lookup returns CDR1 LGHNA and CDR2 YSLEER. The length of the CDR3 is 16 residues. With V trimmed by 0 bases and J by 0 bases, 4 bases remained unmatched. The CDR3 region is CASSQEPGQVSYEQYF. The CDR3 region has the DNA TGCGCCAGCAGCCAAGAACCGGGACAGGTCTCCTACGAGCAGTACTTC.